These 18 T cell receptor beta chains were sequenced from one sample in a study of identical twins. TCRdb reprocessed the 5' RACE reads with MiXCR, giving one entry per CDR3 protein. Of 200,000 to 250,000 distinct CDR3 sequences detected, around 6.5% appear once; the ten largest clones hold about 15%. This same sample was also taken into another study, of T cells expressing NK-cell markers.

Sequencing was carried out using CD8+ T cells sorted from blood. The origin of the receptors is a woman between 18 and 29 years old in good health.

The CDR3 here is CASSYTPTSYEQYF. The CDR3 DNA follows: TGTGCCAGCAGTTATACCCCCACTTCCTACGAGCAGTACTTC. The chain uses TRBV6-2 or TRBV6-3 and TRBJ2-7; D gene unclear. Trimming removed 3 bases at V and 1 base at J, with 10 bases between. Germline V gene sequence: CDR1 MNHEY, CDR2 SVGEGT. This CDR3 is 14 amino acids long.

This clonotype was observed a few times. The rearrangement links TRBV29-1 to TRBJ2-7, with D possibly being TRBD1 (5 bases). Trimming removed 0 bases at V and 1 base at J, with 7 bases between. The CDR3 runs 13 residues. The germline V gene has CDR1 SQVTM and CDR2 ANQGSEA. CDR3 sequence (DNA): TGCAGCGTTGAAGATAACAGGTCCTACGAGCAGTACTTC. It codes for CSVEDNRSYEQYF.

This clonotype was counted ten times or more. V is TRBV10-3 and J is TRBJ2-1, with a possible D match to TRBD2 (6 bases). Germline assignment: CDR1 ENHRY and CDR2 SYGVKD. The V end lost 10 bases, the J end lost 5 bases, and 15 bases lay between the germline ends. The CDR3 extends over 13 amino acids. The CDR3 loop reads CATSNGGNNEQFF. CDR3 sequence (DNA): TGTGCCACGTCCAACGGGGGAAACAATGAGCAGTTCTTC.

The chain recombines TRBV20-1 with TRBJ1-2; D is unclear. V was trimmed by 0 bases and J by 7 bases, leaving 15 bases between them. Germline CDR1 reads DFQATT; CDR2 reads SNEGSKA (reference sequence). The CDR3 extends over 14 amino acids. Here the CDR3 reads CSARDTPRTIGYTF. The CDR3 DNA reads as TGCAGTGCTAGAGATACCCCCAGGACCATTGGCTACACCTTC.

The chain joins TRBV7-9 to TRBJ2-3, with D unresolved. Trimming pared 4 bases from V and 0 bases from J, leaving 11 bases between. CDR3 length: 15 amino acids. The V gene's germline CDR1 is SEHNR and CDR2 FQNEAQ (reference sequence). CDR3 DNA sequence: TGTGCCAGCAGCTCCCGGACGGCTAGCACAGATACGCAGTATTTT. Protein sequence: CASSSRTASTDTQYF. Using reference TRBV7-9 and TRBJ2-3 for the parts outside the CDR3, the full variable domain is DTGVSQNPRHKITKRGQNVTFRCDPISEHNRLYWYRQTLGQGPEFLTYFQNEAQLEKSRLLSDRFSAERPKGSFSTLEIQRTEQGDSAMYLCASSSRTASTDTQYFGPGTRLTVL.

This clonotype was seen a handful of times. This chain uses TRBV6-2 or TRBV6-3 with TRBJ2-1, with D possibly matching TRBD2 (6 bases). The length of the CDR3 is 15 residues. CDR1 is MNHEY and CDR2 is SVGEGT in the germline V gene. V lost 2 bases and J lost 3, with 11 bases in between. CDR3 sequence (DNA): TGTGCCAGCAGTTACATTAGACTAGTCTACAATGAGCAGTTCTTC. Translated: CASSYIRLVYNEQFF.

This chain connects TRBV12-3 or TRBV12-4 to TRBJ2-5; D is perhaps TRBD2 (5 bases). The ends were cut back, 7 bases at V and 4 bases at J, with 10 bases in the middle. This CDR3 is built from 12 residues. The CDR3 loop is CASKAEAETQYF. The CDR3 DNA sequence: TGTGCCAGCAAAGCGGAGGCAGAGACCCAGTACTTC.

This clonotype was seen repeatedly, ten times or more. This chain joins TRBV20-1 and TRBJ2-7; D not resolved. In germline, CDR1 is DFQATT, CDR2 SNEGSKA (reference sequence). This CDR3 contains 13 residues. V lost 1 base, J lost 3 bases, and 10 bases lay in between. As DNA, the CDR3 is TGCAGTGCTAGAGCTCCCAGTGGCTACGAGCAGTACTTC. It yields the protein CSARAPSGYEQYF.

This clonotype has only a few counts. This rearrangement joins TRBV29-1 to TRBJ2-5; TRBD2 is a possible D gene (5 bases). CDR1 SQVTM and CDR2 ANQGSEA come from the germline V gene. V lost 1 base to trimming and J lost 7 bases, with 19 bases between them. The CDR3 sequence is 15 residues long. The CDR3 DNA reads as TGCAGCGTTGAAGCTGCGGATGAAGAAGGGAGGACCCAGTACTTC. It is translated as CSVEAADEEGRTQYF.

The table lists this clonotype with many counts. The V and J genes are TRBV12-3 or TRBV12-4 and TRBJ2-5; D is undetermined. The CDR3 is 11 residues long. V lost 6 bases, J lost 8 bases, and 10 bases lay in between. CDR3 sequence: CASRADGTQYF. The DNA for the CDR3 is TGTGCCAGCAGAGCCGACGGAACCCAGTACTTC.

As DNA, the CDR3 is TGTGCCAGCAGCTTACCCCGGACAGGGTGGGACGAGCAGTACTTC. Protein: CASSLPRTGWDEQYF. The V and J genes are TRBV11-1 and TRBJ2-7; 8 bases match TRBD1. V shed 2 bases and J 5 bases; nucleotides not matched to a gene: 8. Looked up from germline, CDR1 is SGHAT and CDR2 is FQDESV (reference sequence). CDR3 length: 15 residues. Using reference TRBV11-1 and TRBJ2-7 for the parts outside the CDR3, the full variable domain is EAEVAQSPRYKITEKSQAVAFWCDPISGHATLYWYRQILGQGPELLVQFQDESVVDDSQLPKDRFSAERLKGVDSTLKIQPAELGDSAMYLCASSLPRTGWDEQYFGPGTRLTVT.

This clonotype was counted a few times. The rearrangement links TRBV12-3 or TRBV12-4 to TRBJ2-1, with 9 nucleotides matching TRBD2. Trimming took 4 bases from V and 1 from J; bases not matched to a gene: 8. The CDR3 consists of 17 residues. Written as DNA, the CDR3 is TGTGCCAGCAGTTATGATAGCGGGAGTACATCCTACAATGAGCAGTTCTTC. It codes for CASSYDSGSTSYNEQFF.

This clonotype was counted between two and nine times. The chain recombines TRBV9 with TRBJ2-5, with unresolved D. Germline V gene lookup returns CDR1 SGDLS and CDR2 YYNGEE. The CDR3 is 13 residues long. Trimming removed 0 bases at V and 5 bases at J, with 8 bases between. CDR3 DNA: TGTGCCAGCAGCGTAGATACCCAGGAGACCCAGTACTTC. It is translated as CASSVDTQETQYF.

This clonotype was recorded a few times. V gene TRBV3-1 combines with J gene TRBJ2-7; D gene uncertain. From germline, CDR1 is LGHDT and CDR2 YNNKEL (reference sequence). Trimming pared 3 bases from V and 1 base from J, leaving 7 bases between. This CDR3 spans 13 amino acids. This CDR3 is CASSHYGSYEQYF. CDR3 coding DNA: TGTGCCAGCAGCCATTACGGTTCCTACGAGCAGTACTTC.

At least ten counts were recorded for this clonotype. This sequence joins TRBV12-3 or TRBV12-4 and TRBJ2-6; a possible D gene is TRBD2 (5 bases). This CDR3 comprises 15 residues. V was cut by 6 bases and J by 2 bases, with 11 bases left in between. CDR3 sequence (DNA): TGTGCCAGCAGATGGGAGTCGACTGGGGCCAACGTCCTGACTTTC. Amino acids: CASRWESTGANVLTF.

This clonotype has at least ten counts. V usage is TRBV6-1 and J usage is TRBJ2-7; 7 nucleotides match TRBD2. The length of the CDR3 is 15 residues. J lost 4 bases, V lost 5 bases, and 11 bases had no gene match. Looked up from germline, CDR1 is MNHNS and CDR2 is SASEGT. CDR3 amino acids: CASSPQRGFAYEQYF. CDR3 DNA sequence: TGTGCCAGCAGTCCCCAGCGGGGTTTCGCATACGAGCAGTACTTC.

The sample holds a few counts of this clonotype. The V gene is TRBV27, the J gene TRBJ1-4, with 10 bases aligning to TRBD1. Losses at the gene ends were 5 bases for V and 7 bases for J; bases not matched to a gene: 10. Germline V CDR1 and CDR2: MNHEY, SMNVEV (reference sequence). The CDR3 extends over 16 amino acids. In DNA, the CDR3 is TGTGCCAGCAGTCCTCAATGGACAGGGGGAGGTGAAAAACTGTTTTTT. Encoded protein: CASSPQWTGGGEKLFF.

At least ten counts were recorded for this clonotype. The V call is TRBV4-3, the J call TRBJ1-1; weak D call: TRBD1 (5 bases). The germline V and J ends were trimmed by 1 base and 8 bases, with 11 bases remaining between them. Germline CDR1 and CDR2: LGHNA and YSLEER. This CDR3 spans 13 amino acids. The CDR3 DNA follows: TGCGCCAGCAGCCAAGGGGAGGGGACCGAAGCTTTCTTT. This gives the protein CASSQGEGTEAFF.